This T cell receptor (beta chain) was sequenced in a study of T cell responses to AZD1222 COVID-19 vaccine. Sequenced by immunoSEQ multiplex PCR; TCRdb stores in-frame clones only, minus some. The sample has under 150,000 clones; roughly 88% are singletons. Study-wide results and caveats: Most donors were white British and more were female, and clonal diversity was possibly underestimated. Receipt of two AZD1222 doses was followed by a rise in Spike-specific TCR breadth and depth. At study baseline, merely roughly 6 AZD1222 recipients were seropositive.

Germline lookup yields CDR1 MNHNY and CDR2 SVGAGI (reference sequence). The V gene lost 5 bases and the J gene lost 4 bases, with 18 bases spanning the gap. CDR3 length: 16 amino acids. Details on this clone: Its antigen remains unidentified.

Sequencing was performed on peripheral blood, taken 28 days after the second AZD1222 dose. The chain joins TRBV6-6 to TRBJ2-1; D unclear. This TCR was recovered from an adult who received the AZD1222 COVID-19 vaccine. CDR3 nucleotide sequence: TGTGCCAGCAGTCCCTCCCTGGGCGTACTTTACAATGAGCAGTTCTTC. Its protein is CASSPSLGVLYNEQFF.